The 29 T cell receptor beta chains below were found in one sample sequenced in a study of STAT5B mutations in CD4+ large granular lymphocyte leukemia. Assay used: immunoSEQ multiplex PCR; TCRdb lists only in-frame clones, some missing. The sample gives 21,000 or so clones, roughly 83% of which show up once; more than 0.4% is in the top ten. The material sequenced was CD4+ T cells from blood buffy coats. The source of these receptors is a human donor in good health.

This chain connects TRBV2 to TRBJ2-7, with 8 bases lining up with TRBD2. This CDR3 contains 17 residues. Germline CDR1 is SNHLY and CDR2 is FYNNEI. V lost 7 bases and J lost 2; bases outside the gene matches: 16. The CDR3 DNA sequence: TGTGCCAGCATGCGTTTAACGGGAGGGATAGAGGCCTACGAGCAGTACTTC. Translating gives CASMRLTGGIEAYEQYF.

The chain is built from TRBV10-1 and TRBJ2-3; D is ambiguous. Trimming took off 0 bases at V and 4 bases at J, with 11 bases between the two ends. Germline V gene lookup returns CDR1 WNHNN and CDR2 SYGVQD (reference sequence). This CDR3 comprises 15 residues. In DNA form, the CDR3 reads TGCGCCAGCAGTGAGTCAGTTGATCTCGCAGATACGCAGTATTTT. It is translated as CASSESVDLADTQYF.

The J gene is TRBJ1-1, the V gene TRBV5-4; D call uncertain. Trimming pared 1 base from V and 1 base from J, leaving 8 bases between. The CDR3 length is 14 residues. The germline V gene encodes CDR1 SGHNT and CDR2 YYREEE (reference sequence). The CDR3 region has the DNA TGTGCCAGCAGCTTGTTAGGGAGGAACACTGAAGCTTTCTTT. It specifies CASSLLGRNTEAFF.

V usage is TRBV2 and J usage is TRBJ2-1; 8 nucleotides agree with TRBD2. J gave up 8 bases and V 4 bases, and 7 bases lay outside the gene matches. There are 14 residues in the CDR3. CDR1 is SNHLY, CDR2 FYNNEI, per germline. CDR3 DNA: TGTGCCAGCAGTGTTTCGGGAGGGCCCCATGAGCAGTTCTTC. This gives the protein CASSVSGGPHEQFF.

This clone was counted a single time. CDR3 sequence: CASSLASSGANVLTF. As DNA, the CDR3 is TGTGCCAGCAGCTTAGCCAGCTCTGGGGCCAACGTCCTGACTTTC. This chain connects TRBV7-9 to TRBJ2-6; no clear D gene. V was clipped by 0 bases and J by 0 bases, with 3 bases between them. CDR1 is SEHNR and CDR2 is FQNEAQ in the germline V gene (reference sequence). The CDR3 has 15 amino acids.

This rearrangement joins TRBV6-4 to TRBJ2-7; either TRBD1 or TRBD2 may supply D (5 bases each). CDR1 MRHNA and CDR2 SNTAGT come from the germline V gene. The CDR3 extends over 13 amino acids. V was clipped by 6 bases and J by 3 bases, with 12 bases between them. CDR3 protein: CASRPGRNYEQYF. Written as DNA, the CDR3 is TGTGCCAGCAGGCCAGGGAGAAACTACGAGCAGTACTTC.

The V gene is TRBV5-4, the J gene TRBJ2-7; D may be TRBD1 (7 bases). This CDR3 has 16 amino acids. Germline values: CDR1 SGHNT, CDR2 YYREEE (reference sequence). Trimming removed 0 bases at V and 2 bases at J, with 15 bases between. The CDR3 reads CASSLGGDRIAYEQYF. CDR3 DNA: TGTGCCAGCAGCTTGGGGGGGGACAGAATAGCCTACGAGCAGTACTTC.

This chain joins TRBV28 and TRBJ1-5; D uncertain. Per germline, CDR1 MDHEN and CDR2 SYDVKM. Trimming removed 5 bases at V and 4 bases at J, with 6 bases between. This CDR3 is 12 amino acids long. This chain's CDR3 is CASSKNNQPQHF. The CDR3 nucleotides are TGTGCCAGCAGTAAGAATAATCAGCCCCAGCATTTT.

The V and J genes are TRBV19 and TRBJ1-5; D call uncertain. The CDR3 runs 18 residues. The V end was cut by 5 bases, the J end by 0 bases, with 20 bases between. Per germline, CDR1 LNHDA and CDR2 SQIVND (reference sequence). CDR3: CASSPGVVRTSSNQPQHF. The CDR3 bases are TGTGCCAGTAGTCCCGGGGTGGTGAGGACGAGTAGCAATCAGCCCCAGCATTTT.

V and J are TRBV5-4 and TRBJ1-2; D remains unclear. Deletions cut 2 bases from V and 6 bases from J, with 14 bases between. Germline lookup yields CDR1 SGHNT and CDR2 YYREEE (reference sequence). CDR3 size: 14 residues. The CDR3 DNA follows: TGTGCCAGCAGCTTCGTGAGTCGAGACGATGGCTACACCTTC. The encoded protein is CASSFVSRDDGYTF.

The CDR3 region has the DNA TGTGCCAGCAGTGGGATAGGAGAAAAACTGTTTTTT. Protein: CASSGIGEKLFF. The chain carries TRBV2 and TRBJ1-4, with D hard to call. The V end lost 4 bases, the J end lost 8 bases, and 8 bases lay between the germline ends. Germline CDR1 is SNHLY and CDR2 is FYNNEI. The CDR3 has 12 amino acids. Together with reference TRBV2 and TRBJ1-4, the CDR3 gives the full variable domain: EPEVTQTPSHQVTQMGQEVILRCVPISNHLYFYWYRQILGQKVEFLVSFYNNEISEKSEIFDDQFSVERPDGSNFTLKIRSTKLEDSAMYFCASSGIGEKLFFGSGTQLSVL.

The chain joins TRBV6-5 to TRBJ2-7; D not resolved. V was clipped by 5 bases and J by 3 bases, with 5 bases between them. The length of the CDR3 is 11 residues. Germline values: CDR1 MNHEY, CDR2 SVGAGI. The CDR3 reads CASSRSYEQYF. CDR3 nucleotide sequence: TGTGCCAGCAGTCGGAGCTACGAGCAGTACTTC.

This rearrangement joins TRBV5-1 to TRBJ2-5, with D perhaps given as TRBD1 or TRBD2 (5 bases each). The CDR3 is 14 amino acids. V was trimmed by 0 bases and J by 4 bases, leaving 10 bases between them. Germline V gene lookup returns CDR1 SGHRS and CDR2 YFSETQ. CDR3: CASSLGGSSETQYF. In DNA form, the CDR3 reads TGCGCCAGCAGCTTGGGGGGGAGCTCAGAGACCCAGTACTTC.

This chain joins TRBV10-3 and TRBJ1-3, with 10 bases fitting TRBD1. Germline CDR1 and CDR2: ENHRY and SYGVKD. The CDR3 length is 15 residues. J gave up 0 bases and V 6 bases, and 2 bases lay outside the gene matches. For the CDR3, the DNA is TGTGCCATCAGCCGACAGGGGGCCTCTGGAAACACCATATATTTT. Its protein is CAISRQGASGNTIYF.

The J gene is TRBJ1-3, the V gene TRBV27; D is possibly TRBD1 (5 bases). CDR1 and CDR2 (germline): MNHEY, SMNVEV (reference sequence). CDR3 length: 14 amino acids. Trimming stripped 9 bases from V and 0 bases from J, with 12 bases between. The CDR3 DNA reads TGTGCCAGTCACGGGACCGACTCTGGAAACACCATATATTTT. Translated: CASHGTDSGNTIYF.

The chain carries TRBV5-6 and TRBJ1-1, with 9 positions matching TRBD1. The V gene's germline CDR1 is SGHDT and CDR2 YYEEEE. Trimming at V came to 3 bases and at J to 11 bases, leaving 11 bases not matched to a gene. This CDR3 spans 14 amino acids. CDR3 nucleotides: TGTGCCAGCAGCTCCCGGGACAGGGCGGTAGGGGCTTTCTTT. Its translation is CASSSRDRAVGAFF. Supplemented by reference TRBV5-6 and TRBJ1-1, the full variable domain reads DAGVTQSPTHLIKTRGQQVTLRCSPKSGHDTVSWYQQALGQGPQFIFQYYEEEERQRGNFPDRFSGHQFPNYSSELNVNALLLGDSALYLCASSSRDRAVGAFFGQGTRLTVV.

This clone was seen more than once but under ten times. V gene TRBV30 combines with J gene TRBJ1-2; D gene unclear. The CDR3 is 13 amino acids. Germline V gene data show CDR1 as GTSNPN and CDR2 as SVGIG (reference sequence). The V and J ends lost 3 bases and 4 bases respectively, with 12 bases between them. The CDR3: CAWSREALYGYTF. The CDR3 coding sequence is TGTGCCTGGAGCAGAGAGGCCCTCTATGGCTACACCTTC. Full variable domain (rest looked up from reference TRBV30 and TRBJ1-2): SQTIHQWPATLVQPVGSPLSLECTVEGTSNPNLYWYRQAAGRGLQLLFYSVGIGQISSEVPQNLSASRPQDRQFILSSKKLLLSDSGFYLCAWSREALYGYTFGSGTRLTVV.

The rearrangement uses TRBV5-1 and TRBJ1-4; a weak D match, TRBD1 (5 bases). Looked up from germline, CDR1 is SGHRS and CDR2 is YFSETQ. The CDR3 runs 17 residues. The V and J ends lost 3 bases and 5 bases respectively, with 20 bases between them. The CDR3 loop reads CASSWVGERASNEKLFF. The CDR3 region has the DNA TGCGCCAGCAGCTGGGTGGGGGAAAGGGCCTCCAATGAAAAACTGTTTTTT.

The chain uses TRBV6-5 and TRBJ2-7; tentative D call: TRBD2 (6 bases). V dropped 2 bases and J dropped 5 bases, with 10 bases sitting between them. The CDR3 runs 13 residues. The germline V gene encodes CDR1 MNHEY and CDR2 SVGAGI. The CDR3 protein is CASSYTGEDEQYF. The CDR3 nucleotides read TGTGCCAGCAGTTACACGGGGGAGGACGAGCAGTACTTC.

The gene calls are TRBV11-1 and TRBJ2-5; 15 bases line up with TRBD2. V was pared by 0 bases and J by 5 bases, with 4 bases of the junction left unmatched. CDR3 length: 17 residues. The germline V gene encodes CDR1 SGHAT and CDR2 FQDESV (reference sequence). CDR3 sequence reads: CASSLAKGTSGRETQYF. For the CDR3, the DNA is TGTGCCAGCAGCTTAGCGAAGGGGACTAGCGGGAGGGAGACCCAGTACTTC.

The V and J genes are TRBV9 and TRBJ2-3; 7 nucleotides match TRBD1. Germline loops: CDR1 SGDLS, CDR2 YYNGEE. The CDR3 has 16 residues. The V and J ends lost 0 bases and 6 bases, in that order; junction bases with no gene match: 10. CDR3: CASSVVGGQVGDTQYF. CDR3 nucleotides: TGTGCCAGCAGCGTAGTTGGAGGACAGGTCGGGGATACGCAGTATTTT. Variable domain in full (rest from reference TRBV9 and TRBJ2-3): DSGVTQTPKHLITATGQRVTLRCSPRSGDLSVYWYQQSLDQGLQFLIQYYNGEERAKGNILERFSAQQFPDLHSELNLSSLELGDSALYFCASSVVGGQVGDTQYFGPGTRLTVL.

This clone appeared a single time. The chain has TRBV18 and TRBJ2-1, with 10 bases lining up with TRBD2. There are 17 residues in the CDR3. Germline V gene sequence: CDR1 KGHSH, CDR2 LQKENI. Germline trimming cut 8 bases from V and 2 bases from J; bases unmatched to any gene: 12. The CDR3 coding sequence is TGTGCCAGCCTGGGGGCGGAACTAGCGGGAACCTACAATGAGCAGTTCTTC. Encoded protein: CASLGAELAGTYNEQFF.

V usage is TRBV18 and J usage is TRBJ2-2; no clear D gene. The V end lost 2 bases, the J end lost 2 bases, and 9 bases lay between the germline ends. Germline V gene sequence: CDR1 KGHSH, CDR2 LQKENI. CDR3 length: 15 residues. The CDR3 region is CASSPDTANTGELFF. The CDR3 nucleotides read TGTGCCAGCTCACCAGACACAGCCAACACCGGGGAGCTGTTTTTT.

This clone appeared a single time. V and J are TRBV7-6 and TRBJ2-2; D might be TRBD1 (6 bases). The CDR3 sequence is 17 residues long. Per the germline V gene, CDR1 is SGHVS and CDR2 is FNYEAQ. The V end was cut by 6 bases, the J end by 3 bases, with 20 bases between. The CDR3 DNA follows: TGTGCCAGCAGTTCGGACAGCCCTCAGACGTACACCGGGGAGCTGTTTTTT. This gives the protein CASSSDSPQTYTGELFF.

V gene TRBV11-2 combines with J gene TRBJ1-3; 7 positions agree with TRBD1. The CDR3 is made up of 14 amino acids. In germline, CDR1 is SGHAT, CDR2 FQNNGV. V gave up 5 bases and J gave up 0 bases; unmatched junction bases: 1. The CDR3: CASSGTVSGNTIYF. The CDR3 region has the DNA TGTGCCAGCAGCGGGACAGTCTCTGGAAACACCATATATTTT.

This clone was seen only once. CDR3 in DNA: TGTGCCAGCAGCACTAGCGGGCCCTACAATGAGCAGTTCTTC. Residues: CASSTSGPYNEQFF. The chain has TRBV11-2 and TRBJ2-1; 9 nucleotides match TRBD2. With V trimmed by 5 bases and J by 2 bases, 1 base remained unmatched. Per germline, CDR1 SGHAT and CDR2 FQNNGV. This CDR3 has 14 residues.

The rearrangement links TRBV9 to TRBJ2-2; D possibly corresponds to TRBD2 (6 bases). The V end was cut by 0 bases, the J end by 3 bases, with 12 bases between. CDR3 length equals 16 residues. Germline CDR1 and CDR2: SGDLS and YYNGEE. CDR3 loop: CASSVGLGLDTGELFF. The CDR3 nucleotides are TGTGCCAGCAGCGTAGGTCTGGGACTGGACACCGGGGAGCTGTTTTTT. The entire variable domain, with the rest obtained from reference TRBV9 and TRBJ2-2, is as follows: DSGVTQTPKHLITATGQRVTLRCSPRSGDLSVYWYQQSLDQGLQFLIQYYNGEERAKGNILERFSAQQFPDLHSELNLSSLELGDSALYFCASSVGLGLDTGELFFGEGSRLTVL.

This chain joins TRBV20-1 and TRBJ2-7; D remains ambiguous. The CDR3 is 11 amino acids. Looked up from germline, CDR1 is DFQATT and CDR2 is SNEGSKA (reference sequence). The V gene lost 3 bases and the J gene lost 3 bases, with 6 bases spanning the gap. Here the CDR3 DNA reads TGCAGTGCTAGCGAGAACTACGAGCAGTACTTC. Translated: CSASENYEQYF.

This clone was seen only once. The chain carries TRBV5-4 and TRBJ2-3; D possibly corresponds to TRBD1 (6 bases). CDR3 size: 13 residues. V was clipped by 1 base and J by 4 bases, with 7 bases between them. Germline V CDR1 and CDR2: SGHNT, YYREEE (reference sequence). This chain's CDR3 is CASSLRGSDTQYF. The CDR3 nucleotides are TGTGCCAGCAGCTTGAGGGGGTCAGATACGCAGTATTTT.